The 27 T cell receptor beta chains below were found in one sample sequenced in a study of Ad26.COV2.S vaccination and SARS-CoV-2 variants. Some clones are missing from TCRdb's copy, which holds only in-frame ones; the method was immunoSEQ multiplex PCR. The sample has 450,000 to 550,000 clones; 89% are singletons. Treatment in this sample: 19 received Ad26.COV2.S at low or high dose, single or two shots; several received placebo; per-sample allocation not given. Specimens were obtained on day 63 following the first vaccine or placebo injection. The starting material was peripheral blood, obtained in a trial of Ad26.COV2.S vaccine versus placebo. All receptors come from a person aged 18-60 years who received the Ad26.COV2.S COVID-19 vaccine or a placebo.

The V call is TRBV18, the J call TRBJ2-5; possible D gene TRBD2, 6 bases. Germline-derived CDR1 and CDR2 are KGHSH and LQKENI. The CDR3 runs 15 residues. V lost 0 bases and J lost 5, with 13 bases in between. The CDR3 nucleotides read TGTGCCAGCTCACCACCGGGGATGGGAGGTGAGACCCAGTACTTC. Translation: CASSPPGMGGETQYF.

The J gene is TRBJ2-2, the V gene TRBV4-3; D gene unclear. Per germline, CDR1 LGHNA and CDR2 YSLEER. The CDR3 has 15 residues. V lost 4 bases to trimming and J lost 2 bases, with 11 bases between them. DNA of the CDR3: TGCGCCAGCAGCCCGCGGTGGATTAACACCGGGGAGCTGTTTTTT. Protein: CASSPRWINTGELFF.

This clone was detected only once. The CDR3 DNA sequence: TGCGCCAGCAGCAGGGAAGGGAACACTGAAGCTTTCTTT. Protein: CASSREGNTEAFF. The chain combines TRBV5-1 with TRBJ1-1; D unclear. The CDR3 is 13 residues long. The V end lost 4 bases, the J end lost 1 base, and 8 bases lay between the germline ends. Per the germline V gene, CDR1 is SGHRS and CDR2 is YFSETQ. The complete variable domain, with remaining parts taken from reference TRBV5-1 and TRBJ1-1, reads KAGVTQTPRYLIKTRGQQVTLSCSPISGHRSVSWYQQTPGQGLQFLFEYFSETQRNKGNFPGRFSGRQFSNSRSEMNVSTLELGDSALYLCASSREGNTEAFFGQGTRLTVV.

The chain employs TRBV6-6 and TRBJ1-1; D not resolved. Per germline, CDR1 MNHNY and CDR2 SVGAGI (reference sequence). The V gene lost 2 bases and the J gene lost 3 bases, with 7 bases spanning the gap. The CDR3 length is 13 residues. The CDR3 loop is CASSYTADTEAFF. The CDR3 DNA follows: TGTGCCAGCAGTTACACAGCTGACACTGAAGCTTTCTTT.

The gene calls are TRBV11-2 and TRBJ2-1; 7 bases fit TRBD1. This CDR3 has 13 amino acids. Germline-derived CDR1 and CDR2 are SGHAT and FQNNGV. V shed 5 bases and J 8 bases; nucleotides not matched to a gene: 6. In DNA, the CDR3 is TGTGCCAGCAGCAAAGCGACAGGGTATGAGCAGTTCTTC. Residues: CASSKATGYEQFF.

The chain is built from TRBV10-3 and TRBJ1-1; tentative D call: TRBD1 (5 bases). The V and J ends lost 0 bases and 5 bases respectively, with 22 bases between them. This CDR3 contains 18 residues. Germline loops: CDR1 ENHRY, CDR2 SYGVKD. The CDR3 region is CAISESAIFRRGGTEAFF. In DNA form, the CDR3 reads TGTGCCATCAGTGAGTCAGCAATCTTCAGGAGGGGAGGAACTGAAGCTTTCTTT.

The chain joins TRBV30 to TRBJ1-1, with TRBD1 identical over 8 bases. The CDR3 sequence is 14 residues long. Unmatched junction bases numbered 8, after V lost 5 bases and J lost 3 bases. CDR1 is GTSNPN and CDR2 is SVGIG in the germline V gene (reference sequence). CDR3 residues: CAWRTGRAHTEAFF. For the CDR3, the DNA is TGTGCCTGGCGGACAGGGCGGGCTCACACTGAAGCTTTCTTT. Filled out from reference TRBV30 and TRBJ1-1, the complete variable domain reads SQTIHQWPATLVQPVGSPLSLECTVEGTSNPNLYWYRQAAGRGLQLLFYSVGIGQISSEVPQNLSASRPQDRQFILSSKKLLLSDSGFYLCAWRTGRAHTEAFFGQGTRLTVV.

The rearrangement uses TRBV19 and TRBJ2-7; D is unclear. Germline-derived CDR1 and CDR2 are LNHDA and SQIVND (reference sequence). Trimming took 3 bases from V and 7 from J, leaving 7 bases between them. The length of the CDR3 is 11 residues. The CDR3 sequence: CASSISREQYF. The CDR3, as DNA: TGTGCCAGTAGTATTAGCAGGGAGCAGTACTTC.

This chain links TRBV10-3 with TRBJ1-5; TRBD1 matches 7 bases. Germline V gene lookup returns CDR1 ENHRY and CDR2 SYGVKD. V lost 6 bases to trimming and J lost 1 base; unmatched junction nucleotides: 3. This CDR3 has 14 amino acids. CDR3 nucleotide sequence: TGTGCCATCAGGGCGACAGGGAGCAATCAGCCCCAGCATTTT. The encoded protein is CAIRATGSNQPQHF.

The chain employs TRBV25-1 and TRBJ2-1, with D possibly matching TRBD1 (6 bases). V lost 3 bases to trimming and J lost 3 bases, with 9 bases between them. Germline CDR1 and CDR2: MGHDK and SYGVNS. CDR3 size: 14 residues. The CDR3 nucleotides are TGTGCCAGCAGTGAGCCGGGACACTACAATGAGCAGTTCTTC. Protein sequence: CASSEPGHYNEQFF.

The sample holds a few counts of this clone. V and J are TRBV2 and TRBJ2-7; D gene ambiguous. Germline loops: CDR1 SNHLY, CDR2 FYNNEI. The V gene lost 7 bases and the J gene lost 0 bases, with 7 bases spanning the gap. The CDR3 loop spans 12 amino acids. The CDR3 bases are TGTGCCAGCAAAAGAGTCTCCTACGAGCAGTACTTC. Its protein product is CASKRVSYEQYF.

In its sample, this clone was seen once. The chain combines TRBV19 with TRBJ1-5; 10 nucleotides match TRBD1. The germline V gene encodes CDR1 LNHDA and CDR2 SQIVND (reference sequence). The trim removed 5 bases at V and 7 bases at J, leaving 11 bases unmatched. CDR3 length: 16 residues. The DNA of the CDR3 is TGTGCCAGTAGTGCACGAGGGACAGGGGAGAGACAGCCCCAGCATTTT. Translation: CASSARGTGERQPQHF.

The J gene is TRBJ2-1, the V gene TRBV6-5; D possibly corresponds to TRBD1 (6 bases). This CDR3 contains 16 residues. Trimming stripped 4 bases from V and 0 bases from J, with 13 bases between. Germline CDR1 reads MNHEY; CDR2 reads SVGAGI. CDR3 sequence (DNA): TGTGCCAGCAGTTCAAGGACAGCAACCTCCTACAATGAGCAGTTCTTC. Encoded protein: CASSSRTATSYNEQFF.

The chain employs TRBV6-1 and TRBJ1-5; D remains unclear. The CDR3 has 14 residues. Between the trimmed V and J ends, which lost 3 bases and 6 bases, there was a span of 12 bases. Germline values: CDR1 MNHNS, CDR2 SASEGT. The CDR3 region has the DNA TGTGCCAGCAGTGATTGGACGGTGTTTCAGCCCCAGCATTTT. Its protein product is CASSDWTVFQPQHF.

The V call is TRBV28, the J call TRBJ2-3; TRBD2 agrees at 7 bases. This CDR3 contains 15 residues. V dropped 5 bases and J dropped 4; count of bases not matched to a gene: 9. The V gene's germline CDR1 is MDHEN and CDR2 SYDVKM. The CDR3, as DNA: TGTGCCAGCAGTCTGCCGAGGACTAGTCCAGATACGCAGTATTTT. This sequence encodes CASSLPRTSPDTQYF.

The J gene is TRBJ1-1, the V gene TRBV4-1; tentatively, D is TRBD1 (5 bases). Trimming took off 0 bases at V and 1 base at J, with 9 bases between the two ends. Germline V gene sequence: CDR1 MGHRA, CDR2 YSYEKL. This CDR3 is built from 15 residues. The CDR3 region is CASSQEAQGNTEAFF. CDR3 in DNA: TGCGCCAGCAGCCAAGAGGCCCAGGGGAACACTGAAGCTTTCTTT.

The chain uses TRBV19 and TRBJ1-5; maybe TRBD1 (5 bases). This CDR3 has 14 amino acids. Deletions cut 6 bases from V and 4 bases from J, with 13 bases between. From germline, CDR1 is LNHDA and CDR2 SQIVND (reference sequence). The CDR3 bases are TGTGCCAGTAGAAGTCTCGGGGGTAATCAGCCCCAGCATTTT. Protein: CASRSLGGNQPQHF. Filled out from reference TRBV19 and TRBJ1-5, the complete variable domain reads DGGITQSPKYLFRKEGQNVTLSCEQNLNHDAMYWYRQDPGQGLRLIYYSQIVNDFQKGDIAEGYSVSREKKESFPLTVTSAQKNPTAFYLCASRSLGGNQPQHFGDGTRLSIL.

The rearrangement joins TRBV15 to TRBJ2-3; 7 bases are shared with TRBD1. Germline CDR1 is LNHNV and CDR2 is YYDKDF (reference sequence). The length of the CDR3 is 14 residues. J gave up 2 bases and V 3 bases, and 2 bases lay outside the gene matches. CDR3 protein: CATSRTGNTDTQYF. The CDR3 region has the DNA TGTGCCACCAGCAGGACAGGGAACACAGATACGCAGTATTTT.

This clone showed up just a few times. V is TRBV5-5 and J is TRBJ1-6, with a possible D match to TRBD1 (6 bases). Germline V gene sequence: CDR1 SGHKS, CDR2 YYEKEE (reference sequence). V lost 2 bases, J lost 6 bases, and 15 bases lay in between. The CDR3 contains 16 residues. CDR3 sequence reads: CASSFRGARGNSPLHF. CDR3 sequence (DNA): TGTGCCAGCAGCTTTCGGGGGGCTCGTGGTAATTCACCCCTCCACTTT.

V is TRBV19 and J is TRBJ2-7; a possible D gene is TRBD1 (5 bases). This CDR3 region has 14 residues. Trimming removed 1 base from V and 4 bases from J, with 11 bases in between. From germline, CDR1 is LNHDA and CDR2 SQIVND (reference sequence). CDR3: CASSIVQGSYEQYF. CDR3 coding DNA: TGTGCCAGTAGTATAGTGCAGGGATCGTACGAGCAGTACTTC.

CDR3 sequence reads: CASSLYGRQGYTF. CDR3 bases: TGTGCCAGCAGTTTATACGGGAGACAGGGCTACACCTTC. The rearrangement links TRBV28 to TRBJ1-2; D possibly corresponds to TRBD1 (5 bases). Trimming took off 1 base at V and 8 bases at J, with 11 bases between the two ends. Germline V lookup: CDR1 MDHEN, CDR2 SYDVKM. CDR3 length: 13 residues.

Only one count was recorded for this clone. The rearrangement links TRBV30 to TRBJ1-4; D ambiguous. CDR1 is GTSNPN, CDR2 SVGIG, per germline (reference sequence). This CDR3 has 13 residues. Trimming removed 2 bases from V and 3 bases from J, with 7 bases in between. The CDR3 sequence: CAWSRVANEKLFF. CDR3 nucleotides: TGTGCCTGGAGTCGGGTGGCTAATGAAAAACTGTTTTTT.

This chain joins TRBV19 and TRBJ2-1; possibly TRBD1 for D (6 bases). Trimming removed 1 base from V and 3 bases from J, with 10 bases in between. This CDR3 is built from 15 residues. The germline CDR1 and CDR2 sequences are LNHDA and SQIVND (reference sequence). The CDR3 coding sequence is TGTGCCAGTAGTATAGTTGGACAGAGCTACAATGAGCAGTTCTTC. This gives the protein CASSIVGQSYNEQFF.

The CDR3 bases are TGTGCCAGCAGCCGCTGGACAGGGGGCGGAGTAGATGAGCAGTTCTTC. This encodes CASSRWTGGGVDEQFF. The chain uses TRBV3-1 (or the pseudogene TRBV3-2) and TRBJ2-1; 11 bases match TRBD1. With V trimmed by 4 bases and J by 8 bases, 10 bases remained unmatched. The germline V gene encodes CDR1 LGHDT and CDR2 YNNKEL (reference sequence). CDR3 length: 16 residues.

The chain joins TRBV7-9 to TRBJ1-1; D ambiguous. This CDR3 has 12 amino acids. CDR1 is SEHNR and CDR2 is FQNEAQ in the germline V gene (reference sequence). Trimming took 10 bases from V and 1 from J, leaving 10 bases between them. The CDR3 bases are TGTGCCATCCTAACGGGGAACACTGAAGCTTTCTTT. Translating it yields CAILTGNTEAFF. Full variable domain (outside the CDR3, taken from reference TRBV7-9 and TRBJ1-1): DTGVSQNPRHKITKRGQNVTFRCDPISEHNRLYWYRQTLGQGPEFLTYFQNEAQLEKSRLLSDRFSAERPKGSFSTLEIQRTEQGDSAMYLCAILTGNTEAFFGQGTRLTVV.

The chain is built from TRBV9 and TRBJ1-3; 8 nucleotides match TRBD1. V lost 0 bases and J lost 0; bases outside the gene matches: 8. CDR3 size: 18 residues. Per germline, CDR1 SGDLS and CDR2 YYNGEE. CDR3 in DNA: TGTGCCAGCAGCGTAGGGGACAGGATGGGATTCTCTGGAAACACCATATATTTT. Translating it yields CASSVGDRMGFSGNTIYF.

The V and J genes are TRBV11-3 and TRBJ2-2, with 9 bases fitting TRBD1. The germline CDR1 and CDR2 sequences are SGHNT and YENEEA. Trimming took 0 bases from V and 6 from J; bases not matched to a gene: 11. There are 18 residues in the CDR3. The CDR3 loop reads CASSLEGYGTGTAGELFF. The CDR3 DNA sequence: TGTGCCAGCAGCTTAGAGGGTTACGGGACAGGGACGGCCGGGGAGCTGTTTTTT.